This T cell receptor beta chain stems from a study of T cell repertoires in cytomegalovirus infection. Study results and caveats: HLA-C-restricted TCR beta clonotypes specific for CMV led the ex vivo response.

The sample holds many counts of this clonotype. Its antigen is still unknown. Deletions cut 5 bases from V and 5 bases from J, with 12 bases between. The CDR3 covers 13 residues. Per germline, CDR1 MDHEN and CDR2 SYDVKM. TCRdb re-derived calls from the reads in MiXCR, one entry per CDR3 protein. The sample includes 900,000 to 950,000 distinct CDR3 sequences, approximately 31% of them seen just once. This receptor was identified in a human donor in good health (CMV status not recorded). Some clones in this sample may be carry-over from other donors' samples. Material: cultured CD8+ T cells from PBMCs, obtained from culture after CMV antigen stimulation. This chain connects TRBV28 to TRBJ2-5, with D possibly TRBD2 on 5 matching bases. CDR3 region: CASSIARRETQYF. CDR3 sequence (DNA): TGTGCCAGCAGTATCGCCCGGAGGGAGACCCAGTACTTC.